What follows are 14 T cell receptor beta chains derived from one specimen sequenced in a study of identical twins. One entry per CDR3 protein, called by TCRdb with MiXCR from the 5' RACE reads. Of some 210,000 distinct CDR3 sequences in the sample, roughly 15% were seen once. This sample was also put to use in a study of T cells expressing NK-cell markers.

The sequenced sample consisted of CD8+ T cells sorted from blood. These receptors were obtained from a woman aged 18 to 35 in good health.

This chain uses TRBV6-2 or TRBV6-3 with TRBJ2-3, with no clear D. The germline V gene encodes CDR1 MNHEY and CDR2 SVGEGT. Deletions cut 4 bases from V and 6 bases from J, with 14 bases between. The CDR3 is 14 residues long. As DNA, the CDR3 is TGTGCCAGCAGTTCGGTCACTATTGTGGATACGCAGTATTTT. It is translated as CASSSVTIVDTQYF.

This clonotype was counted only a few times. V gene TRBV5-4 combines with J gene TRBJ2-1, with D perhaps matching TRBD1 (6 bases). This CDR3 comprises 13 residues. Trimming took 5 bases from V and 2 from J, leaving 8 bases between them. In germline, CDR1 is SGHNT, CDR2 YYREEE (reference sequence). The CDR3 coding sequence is TGTGCCAGCAGGGGGGACACCTACAATGAGCAGTTCTTC. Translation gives CASRGDTYNEQFF.

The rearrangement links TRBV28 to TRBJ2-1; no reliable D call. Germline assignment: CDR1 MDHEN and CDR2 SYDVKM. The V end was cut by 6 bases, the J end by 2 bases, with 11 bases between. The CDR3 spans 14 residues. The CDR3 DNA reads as TGTGCCAGCAGCCTTTCCAGAGCCTACAATGAGCAGTTCTTC. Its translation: CASSLSRAYNEQFF.

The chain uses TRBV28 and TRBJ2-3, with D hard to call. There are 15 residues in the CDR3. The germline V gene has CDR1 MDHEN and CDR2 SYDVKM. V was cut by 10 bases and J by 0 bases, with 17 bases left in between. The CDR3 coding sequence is TGTGCCACCTGGACGCCCACGACTAGCACAGATACGCAGTATTTT. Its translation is CATWTPTTSTDTQYF. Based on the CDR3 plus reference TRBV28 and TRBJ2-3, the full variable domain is DVKVTQSSRYLVKRTGEKVFLECVQDMDHENMFWYRQDPGLGLRLIYFSYDVKMKEKGDIPEGYSVSREKKERFSLILESASTNQTSMYLCATWTPTTSTDTQYFGPGTRLTVL.

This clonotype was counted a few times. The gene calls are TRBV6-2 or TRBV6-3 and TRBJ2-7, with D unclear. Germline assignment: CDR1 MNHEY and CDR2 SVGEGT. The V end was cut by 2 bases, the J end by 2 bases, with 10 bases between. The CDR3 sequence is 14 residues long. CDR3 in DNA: TGTGCCAGCAGTTACCACGGCACAGCCTACGAGCAGTACTTC. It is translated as CASSYHGTAYEQYF.

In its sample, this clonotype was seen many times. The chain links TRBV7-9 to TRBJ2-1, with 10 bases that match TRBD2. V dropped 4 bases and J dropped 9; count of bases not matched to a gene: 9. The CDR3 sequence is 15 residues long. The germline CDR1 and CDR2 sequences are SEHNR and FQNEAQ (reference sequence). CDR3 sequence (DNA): TGTGCCAGCAGCTCGCCAGAGCGGGAGGGCATTGAGCAGTTCTTC. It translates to CASSSPEREGIEQFF. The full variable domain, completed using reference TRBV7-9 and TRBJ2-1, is DTGVSQNPRHKITKRGQNVTFRCDPISEHNRLYWYRQTLGQGPEFLTYFQNEAQLEKSRLLSDRFSAERPKGSFSTLEIQRTEQGDSAMYLCASSSPEREGIEQFFGPGTRLTVL.

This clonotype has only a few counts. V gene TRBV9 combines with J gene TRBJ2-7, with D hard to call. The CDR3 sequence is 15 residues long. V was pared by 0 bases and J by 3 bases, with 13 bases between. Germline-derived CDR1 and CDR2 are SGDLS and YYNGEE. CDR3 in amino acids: CASSVADGPVYEQYF. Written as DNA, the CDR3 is TGTGCCAGCAGCGTAGCAGATGGACCTGTCTACGAGCAGTACTTC. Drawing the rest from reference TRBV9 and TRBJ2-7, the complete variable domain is DSGVTQTPKHLITATGQRVTLRCSPRSGDLSVYWYQQSLDQGLQFLIQYYNGEERAKGNILERFSAQQFPDLHSELNLSSLELGDSALYFCASSVADGPVYEQYFGPGTRLTVT.

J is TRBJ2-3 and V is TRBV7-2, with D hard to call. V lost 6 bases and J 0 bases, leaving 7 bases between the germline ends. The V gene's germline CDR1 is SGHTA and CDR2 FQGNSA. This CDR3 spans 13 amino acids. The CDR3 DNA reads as TGTGCCAGCAGTCAGTTTAGCACAGATACGCAGTATTTT. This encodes CASSQFSTDTQYF.

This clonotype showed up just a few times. The CDR3 DNA follows: TGTGCCAGCAGCTTCCACTCCGCCTACAATGAGCAGTTCTTC. Translation: CASSFHSAYNEQFF. The chain recombines TRBV7-2 with TRBJ2-1; D not resolved. This CDR3 is built from 14 residues. The V gene lost 3 bases and the J gene lost 2 bases, with 8 bases spanning the gap. Per germline, CDR1 SGHTA and CDR2 FQGNSA.

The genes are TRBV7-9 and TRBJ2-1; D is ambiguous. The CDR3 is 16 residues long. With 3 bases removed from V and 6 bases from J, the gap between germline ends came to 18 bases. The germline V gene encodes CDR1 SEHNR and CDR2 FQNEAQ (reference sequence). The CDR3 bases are TGTGCCAGCAGCTTCCTGACATCCCGGGTCGGCAATGAGCAGTTCTTC. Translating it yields CASSFLTSRVGNEQFF.

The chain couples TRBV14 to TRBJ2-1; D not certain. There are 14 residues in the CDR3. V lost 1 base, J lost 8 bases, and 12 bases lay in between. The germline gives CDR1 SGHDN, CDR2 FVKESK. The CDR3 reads CASSQGFGHHEQFF. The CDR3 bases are TGTGCCAGCAGCCAAGGTTTCGGCCACCATGAGCAGTTCTTC.

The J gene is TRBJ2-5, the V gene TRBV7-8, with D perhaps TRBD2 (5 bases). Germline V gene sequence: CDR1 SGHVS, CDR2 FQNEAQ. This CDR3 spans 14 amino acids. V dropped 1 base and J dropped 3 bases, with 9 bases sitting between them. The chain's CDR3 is CASSLGSGKETQYF. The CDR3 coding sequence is TGTGCCAGCAGCTTAGGTTCGGGGAAAGAGACCCAGTACTTC.

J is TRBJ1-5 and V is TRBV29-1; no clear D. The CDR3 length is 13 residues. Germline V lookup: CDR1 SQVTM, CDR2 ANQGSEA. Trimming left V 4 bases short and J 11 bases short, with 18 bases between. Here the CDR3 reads CSVGGSTFEAQHF. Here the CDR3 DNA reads TGCAGCGTTGGAGGATCAACCTTTGAGGCCCAGCATTTT.

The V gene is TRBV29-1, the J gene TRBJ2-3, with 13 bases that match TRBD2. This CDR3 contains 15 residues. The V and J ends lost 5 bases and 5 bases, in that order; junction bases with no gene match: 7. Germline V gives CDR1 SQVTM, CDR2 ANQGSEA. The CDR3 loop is CSVPTSGGALDTQYF. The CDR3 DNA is TGCAGCGTTCCAACTAGCGGGGGGGCCTTAGATACGCAGTATTTT.